These 16 T cell receptor beta chains were all obtained from the same sample, sequenced in a study of cytomegalovirus exposure and HLA in healthy donors. In the PCR, 60 Vbeta and 13 Jbeta primers were used. Assay: immunoSEQ multiplex PCR; the TCRdb copy retains only in-frame clones and omits some. The sample shows some 130,000 clones, roughly 83% of them seen only once. Sequencing used PBMCs. The receptors were gathered from a man aged 35-49 years in good health and CMV-seronegative.

The chain recombines TRBV29-1 with TRBJ1-2; possibly TRBD1 for D (5 bases). This CDR3 has 16 residues. Germline V gene lookup returns CDR1 SQVTM and CDR2 ANQGSEA. The V and J ends lost 1 base and 0 bases respectively, with 15 bases between them. The CDR3 DNA is TGCAGCGTTGAAGGTACCGAAGGGGATGCTAACTATGGCTACACCTTC. The encoded protein is CSVEGTEGDANYGYTF.

V is TRBV28 and J is TRBJ2-2; TRBD2 aligns across 8 bases. With V trimmed by 2 bases and J by 2 bases, 4 bases remained unmatched. Germline loops: CDR1 MDHEN, CDR2 SYDVKM. This CDR3 has 16 residues. CDR3 bases: TGTGCCAGCAGTTTAGCGGGGGGTGGAAACACCGGGGAGCTGTTTTTT. Amino acids: CASSLAGGGNTGELFF.

The rearrangement joins TRBV29-1 to TRBJ2-1; 7 bases are shared with TRBD2. Per the germline V gene, CDR1 is SQVTM and CDR2 is ANQGSEA. This CDR3 has 14 amino acids. V lost 6 bases and J lost 0; bases outside the gene matches: 5. The CDR3 sequence: CSVGLGSSYNEQFF. The DNA for the CDR3 is TGCAGCGTCGGACTAGGTAGCTCCTACAATGAGCAGTTCTTC.

This chain connects TRBV28 to TRBJ2-1; D ambiguous. CDR1 is MDHEN, CDR2 SYDVKM, per germline. V lost 3 bases to trimming and J lost 3 bases, with 9 bases between them. CDR3 size: 14 residues. In DNA, the CDR3 is TGTGCCAGCAGTTTGGTAGACATCTACAATGAGCAGTTCTTC. Amino acid sequence: CASSLVDIYNEQFF.

V is TRBV11-3 and J is TRBJ1-2; D unclear. Germline V lookup: CDR1 SGHNT, CDR2 YENEEA. Trimming pared 1 base from V and 5 bases from J, leaving 8 bases between. The CDR3 covers 13 residues. CDR3 sequence reads: CASSLGSPYGYTF. The CDR3 DNA is TGTGCCAGCAGCTTAGGGAGTCCTTATGGCTACACCTTC.

J is TRBJ2-1 and V is TRBV5-1; 9 nucleotides line up with TRBD1. The germline V gene encodes CDR1 SGHRS and CDR2 YFSETQ. J gave up 7 bases and V 2 bases, and 4 bases lay outside the gene matches. This CDR3 is 14 amino acids long. The chain's CDR3 is CASSFYRGHNEQFF. The CDR3 DNA is TGCGCCAGCAGCTTTTACAGGGGGCATAATGAGCAGTTCTTC.

The V call is TRBV28, the J call TRBJ2-7; 12 nucleotides line up with TRBD2. CDR1 and CDR2 from the germline V gene are MDHEN and SYDVKM. Trimming cost V 6 bases and J 3 bases; bases outside gene matches: 3. CDR3 length equals 14 residues. CDR3 nucleotides: TGTGCCAGCAGGACTAGCGGGGGACTCTACGAGCAGTACTTC. Protein sequence: CASRTSGGLYEQYF.

In this sample, this clone turned up a few times. This chain uses TRBV25-1 with TRBJ2-1, with D perhaps matching TRBD2 (5 bases). Germline V gene sequence: CDR1 MGHDK, CDR2 SYGVNS. Trimming shortened V by 1 base and J by 5 bases, and 12 bases separated the two germline ends. CDR3 length equals 15 residues. CDR3: CASSESRGIHNEQFF. CDR3 DNA: TGTGCCAGCAGTGAATCGAGAGGGATCCACAATGAGCAGTTCTTC.

The rearrangement uses TRBV28 and TRBJ2-1; 9 bases are shared with TRBD2. Germline V gene data show CDR1 as MDHEN and CDR2 as SYDVKM. Germline trimming cut 10 bases from V and 5 bases from J; bases unmatched to any gene: 12. The CDR3 has 15 amino acids. CDR3 loop: CAITNPSGTNNEQFF. In DNA form, the CDR3 reads TGTGCCATAACAAACCCTAGCGGGACCAACAATGAGCAGTTCTTC.

This sequence joins TRBV5-1 and TRBJ2-5, with 8 positions matching TRBD2. The CDR3 is 15 amino acids. CDR1 is SGHRS, CDR2 YFSETQ, per germline. After removal of 3 bases from V and 5 bases from J, the junction contained 9 bases not matched to a gene. The chain's CDR3 is CASSWESGGWETQYF. CDR3 DNA sequence: TGCGCCAGCAGCTGGGAGAGCGGGGGTTGGGAGACCCAGTACTTC.

V and J are TRBV7-2 and TRBJ2-3, with 7 bases aligning to TRBD1. This CDR3 has 14 amino acids. Germline V gene sequence: CDR1 SGHTA, CDR2 FQGNSA. Unmatched junction bases numbered 5, after V lost 1 base and J lost 7 bases. The CDR3 spells CASSLGGGENTQYF. CDR3 coding DNA: TGTGCCAGCAGCTTAGGAGGGGGCGAGAATACGCAGTATTTT.

The CDR3 nucleotides are TGTGCCAGCAGCGCTGCGACAGGGTTGAATTCACCCCTCCACTTT. Translating it yields CASSAATGLNSPLHF. The chain uses TRBV9 and TRBJ1-6; TRBD1 matches 7 bases. V was pared by 3 bases and J by 7 bases, with 7 bases of the junction left unmatched. CDR1 and CDR2 from the germline V gene are SGDLS and YYNGEE. The CDR3 covers 15 residues.

This clone was seen only once. The CDR3 nucleotides are TGCGCCAGCAGCTTGGAGGGGGCGGTTTCCTACGAGCAGTACTTC. Its protein is CASSLEGAVSYEQYF. J is TRBJ2-7 and V is TRBV5-1; 7 bases match TRBD1. V was clipped by 0 bases and J by 1 base; unmatched bases: 4. The CDR3 is made up of 15 amino acids. Germline CDR1 reads SGHRS; CDR2 reads YFSETQ. Combining the CDR3 with reference TRBV5-1 and TRBJ2-7 gives the whole variable domain KAGVTQTPRYLIKTRGQQVTLSCSPISGHRSVSWYQQTPGQGLQFLFEYFSETQRNKGNFPGRFSGRQFSNSRSEMNVSTLELGDSALYLCASSLEGAVSYEQYFGPGTRLTVT.

V and J are TRBV7-2 and TRBJ2-7, with TRBD1 identical over 7 bases. Trimming took 3 bases from V and 0 from J; bases not matched to a gene: 2. Germline CDR1 reads SGHTA; CDR2 reads FQGNSA. This CDR3 is built from 14 residues. CDR3 loop: CASSFRTGSYEQYF. CDR3 in DNA: TGTGCCAGCAGCTTCCGGACAGGCTCCTACGAGCAGTACTTC.

This clone appeared once. The gene calls are TRBV9 and TRBJ2-7, with a tentative D call TRBD2 (5 bases). Germline V CDR1 and CDR2: SGDLS, YYNGEE. CDR3 length equals 15 residues. Trimming stripped 4 bases from V and 7 bases from J, with 21 bases between. The CDR3 nucleotides are TGTGCCAGCAGCCGCACTAGTCTCGAAGGTTCGGAGCAGTACTTC. This sequence encodes CASSRTSLEGSEQYF.

The chain has TRBV5-3 and TRBJ2-4; D is unresolved. TRBV5-3 is an open reading frame, and its role is uncertain. Trimming shortened V by 2 bases and J by 2 bases, and 17 bases separated the two germline ends. This CDR3 comprises 17 residues. CDR3 sequence reads: CARSFCPGLQTKNIQYF. Written as DNA, the CDR3 is TGTGCCAGAAGCTTCTGTCCAGGATTGCAAACCAAAAACATTCAGTACTTC.